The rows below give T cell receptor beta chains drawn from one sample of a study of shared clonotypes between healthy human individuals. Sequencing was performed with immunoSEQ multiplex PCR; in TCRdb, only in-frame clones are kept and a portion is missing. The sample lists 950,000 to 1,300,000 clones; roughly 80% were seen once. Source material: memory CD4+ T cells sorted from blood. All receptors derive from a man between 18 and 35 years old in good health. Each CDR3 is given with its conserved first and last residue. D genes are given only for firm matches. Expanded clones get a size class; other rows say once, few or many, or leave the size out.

cdr3_nt: TGTGCCAGCAGCTTAGATCGGGGGAGGTCCCACGAGCAGTACTTC
cdr3_aa: CASSLDRGRSHEQYF
j_call: TRBJ2-7
clone_size: NA
d_call: NA
v_call: TRBV5-6

cdr3_nt: TGTGCCAGCAGCCCTAAGGACAGATTGAACACTGAAGCTTTCTTT
cdr3_aa: CASSPKDRLNTEAFF
j_call: TRBJ1-1
clone_size: many
d_call: NA
v_call: TRBV7-9

cdr3_nt: TGTGCCAGCAACCCCGCGGGGAGCGGGAGGGCCGGAGATACGCAGTATTTT
cdr3_aa: CASNPAGSGRAGDTQYF
j_call: TRBJ2-3
clone_size: NA
d_call: TRBD2
v_call: TRBV7-9

cdr3_nt: TGTGCCAGCAGGGGGGGTTACGAGCAGTACTTC
cdr3_aa: CASRGGYEQYF
j_call: TRBJ2-7
clone_size: once
d_call: NA
v_call: TRBV6-5

cdr3_nt: TGCGCCAGCAGCCCCCGGAAGGGGAAAGAGACCCAGTACTTC
cdr3_aa: CASSPRKGKETQYF
j_call: TRBJ2-5
clone_size: NA
d_call: NA
v_call: TRBV4-3

cdr3_nt: TGTGCCAGTAGTTTCCAGGGGGGCACTAATGAAAAACTGTTTTTT
cdr3_aa: CASSFQGGTNEKLFF
j_call: TRBJ1-4
clone_size: NA
d_call: TRBD1
v_call: TRBV19

cdr3_nt: TGTGCCAGCTCACCTATCGGGGGAGGTGAAAAACTGTTTTTT
cdr3_aa: CASSPIGGGEKLFF
j_call: TRBJ1-4
clone_size: NA
d_call: NA
v_call: TRBV18

cdr3_nt: TGTGCCAGCAGTTTATATGGGACTCCCTACAATGAGCAGTTCTTC
cdr3_aa: CASSLYGTPYNEQFF
j_call: TRBJ2-1
clone_size: NA
d_call: NA
v_call: TRBV27

cdr3_nt: TGTGCCAGCAGCGCACAGGGGGATAATCAGCCCCAGCATTTT
cdr3_aa: CASSAQGDNQPQHF
j_call: TRBJ1-5
clone_size: once
d_call: TRBD1
v_call: TRBV5-4

cdr3_nt: TGTGCCAGCAGTGAAAAGAGGGCGTACAATGAGCAGTTCTTC
cdr3_aa: CASSEKRAYNEQFF
j_call: TRBJ2-1
clone_size: NA
d_call: NA
v_call: TRBV2

cdr3_nt: TGTGCCAGCAGCCCGACTGGCACAGATACGCAGTATTTT
cdr3_aa: CASSPTGTDTQYF
j_call: TRBJ2-3
clone_size: NA
d_call: NA
v_call: TRBV5-5

cdr3_nt: TGTGCCAGCAGAAGACCGGGGCCGGAACGGGACTACGAGCAGTACTTC
cdr3_aa: CASRRPGPERDYEQYF
j_call: TRBJ2-7
clone_size: few
d_call: NA
v_call: TRBV9

cdr3_nt: TGCGCCAGCACCCTGCAGGGACAGGACTACGAGCAGTACTTC
cdr3_aa: CASTLQGQDYEQYF
j_call: TRBJ2-7
clone_size: NA
d_call: TRBD1
v_call: TRBV5-1

cdr3_nt: TGTGCCAGCAGCCTGCGGACTGTTACAGATACGCAGTATTTT
cdr3_aa: CASSLRTVTDTQYF
j_call: TRBJ2-3
clone_size: NA
d_call: NA
v_call: TRBV11-2

cdr3_nt: TGCGCCAGCAGCCGGGGCGAGAGCTCCTATAATTCACCCCTCCACTTT
cdr3_aa: CASSRGESSYNSPLHF
j_call: TRBJ1-6
clone_size: NA
d_call: NA
v_call: TRBV4-1

cdr3_nt: TGTGCCAGCAGCTACCTACTAGCGGGAGGGCCGGTTGAGCAGTTCTTC
cdr3_aa: CASSYLLAGGPVEQFF
j_call: TRBJ2-1
clone_size: NA
d_call: TRBD2
v_call: TRBV7-6

cdr3_nt: TGTGCCAGCACTTTAGGGCGGGGGAGCTCCTACGAGCAGTACTTC
cdr3_aa: CASTLGRGSSYEQYF
j_call: TRBJ2-7
clone_size: NA
d_call: TRBD2
v_call: TRBV28